These T cell receptor beta chains were read from a single sample in a study of shared T cell receptors in the human thymus. Assay: immunoSEQ multiplex PCR; the TCRdb copy retains only in-frame clones and omits some. Found here are hundreds of thousands of clones, approximately 95% of them singletons; the top ten hold roughly 0.02%. Sequenced input: thymocytes. Source of these receptors: a human donor. CDR3s include the opening cysteine and the closing phenylalanine or tryptophan. A D gene is named only where the DNA matches it firmly.

j_call	v_call	d_call	cdr3_nt	cdr3_aa
TRBJ2-1	TRBV6-5	TRBD2	TGTGCCAGCAGTGTGGGACTAGCGGCCCAAAAGCAGTTCTTC	CASSVGLAAQKQFF
TRBJ1-5	TRBV6-1	TRBD1	TGTGCCAGCAGAGGGGACAGGGCGTATCAGCCCCAGCATTTT	CASRGDRAYQPQHF
TRBJ2-5	TRBV5-1	TRBD2	TGCGCCAGCAGCTTGGACTCCCGGGCCGGGAGGGAGACCCAGTACTTC	CASSLDSRAGRETQYF
TRBJ1-2	TRBV9	.	TGTGCCAGCAGCCCCCGGTTGTCCTATGGCTACACCTTC	CASSPRLSYGYTF
TRBJ2-6	TRBV7-9	.	TGTGCCAGCAGCCGATGTAGCTCTGGGGCCAACGTCCTGACTTTC	CASSRCSSGANVLTF
TRBJ2-7	TRBV9	.	TGTGCCAGCAGCGTAGGGAAAGGGGTCCTCTACGAGCAGTACTTC	CASSVGKGVLYEQYF
TRBJ1-2	TRBV15	.	TGTGCCACCAGCAGAGGGGCCCACCCTCTCACACCGCACTTTAACTATGGCTACACCTTC	CATSRGAHPLTPHFNYGYTF
TRBJ2-7	TRBV12-5	.	TGTGCTAGTGGCAAGGACAGCTCCTACGAGCAGTACTTC	CASGKDSSYEQYF
TRBJ1-1	TRBV20-1	.	TGCAGTGCTGGGCTAGGGATTGAAGCTTTCTTT	CSAGLGIEAFF
TRBJ2-2	TRBV14	TRBD2	TGTGCCAGCAGCCCCTTAGAGGGATCTAGCGGGAGGATTGTGGACACCGGGGAGCTGTTTTTT	CASSPLEGSSGRIVDTGELFF
TRBJ1-5	TRBV2	.	TGTGCCAGCAGTGAAGCGTGGCGGGCGTCCCAGCATTTT	CASSEAWRASQHF